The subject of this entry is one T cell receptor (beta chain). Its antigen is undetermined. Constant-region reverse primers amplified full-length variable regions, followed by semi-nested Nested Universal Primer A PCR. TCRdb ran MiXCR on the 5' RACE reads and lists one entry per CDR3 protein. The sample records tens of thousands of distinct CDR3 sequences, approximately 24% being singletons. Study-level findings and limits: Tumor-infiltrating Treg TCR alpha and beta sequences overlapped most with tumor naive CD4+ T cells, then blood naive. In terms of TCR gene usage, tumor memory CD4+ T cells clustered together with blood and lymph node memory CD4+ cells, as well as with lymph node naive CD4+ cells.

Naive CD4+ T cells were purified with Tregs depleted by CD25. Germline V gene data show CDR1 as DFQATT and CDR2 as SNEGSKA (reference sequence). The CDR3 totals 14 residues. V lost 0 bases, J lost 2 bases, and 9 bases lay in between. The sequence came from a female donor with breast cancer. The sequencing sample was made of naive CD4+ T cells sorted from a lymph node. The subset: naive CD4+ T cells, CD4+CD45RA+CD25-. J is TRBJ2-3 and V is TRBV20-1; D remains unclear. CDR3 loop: CSARDPSFTDTQYF. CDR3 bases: TGCAGTGCTAGAGATCCTTCTTTCACAGATACGCAGTATTTT.